The next 22 T cell receptor beta chains were all read from a single sample in a study of long-term antiretroviral therapy in people with HIV. Assay version v3.0 of immunoSEQ was used, and it was run at survey level. Here immunoSEQ multiplex PCR was the method, and the copy in TCRdb shows in-frame clones only, minus some. The sample carries 30,000 or so clones, approximately 85% recorded once. Sequencing was performed on unsorted PBMCs, taken 0.8 years before starting antiretroviral therapy. These receptors originate from a man younger than 35 with HIV.

The chain employs TRBV7-9 and TRBJ2-7; no clear D gene. Per germline, CDR1 SEHNR and CDR2 FQNEAQ (reference sequence). The CDR3 contains 15 residues. V lost 1 base and J lost 5, with 15 bases in between. CDR3 in DNA: TGTGCCAGCAGCTTAGAGTCCTGGGGTCCTAACGAGCAGTACTTC. Amino acid sequence: CASSLESWGPNEQYF.

The chain carries TRBV11-1 and TRBJ2-3; D unresolved. The V gene lost 3 bases and the J gene lost 6 bases, with 4 bases spanning the gap. This CDR3 has 11 amino acids. The germline CDR1 and CDR2 sequences are SGHAT and FQDESV (reference sequence). The CDR3 DNA is TGTGCCAGCAGCTTCAGTGATACGCAGTATTTT. The encoded protein is CASSFSDTQYF.

The chain links TRBV18 to TRBJ2-7, with 7 bases that match TRBD1. The CDR3 length is 14 residues. V trimming: 0 bases; J trimming: 4 bases; junction bases outside the gene matches: 3. Germline V gives CDR1 KGHSH, CDR2 LQKENI. The CDR3 protein is CASSPPGQLYEQYF. The CDR3 bases are TGTGCCAGCTCACCACCGGGACAGCTATACGAGCAGTACTTC.

CDR3 nucleotide sequence: TGTGCCAGCAGCAAACTAGCGGGAGGCGGCACAGATACGCAGTATTTT. Translating it yields CASSKLAGGGTDTQYF. V and J are TRBV7-8 and TRBJ2-3; the match to TRBD2 covers 12 bases. CDR3 length equals 16 residues. Germline V lookup: CDR1 SGHVS, CDR2 FQNEAQ. The V segment lost 5 bases and the J segment 1 base; nucleotides outside the gene matches: 4.

This chain's CDR3 is CASSPGLAGTEAFF. In DNA form, the CDR3 reads TGCGCCAGCAGCCCGGGACTCGCAGGTACTGAAGCTTTCTTT. The rearrangement links TRBV5-1 to TRBJ1-1; TRBD1 might be the D (5 bases). The V and J ends lost 4 bases and 5 bases respectively, with 15 bases between them. Germline CDR1 reads SGHRS; CDR2 reads YFSETQ. The CDR3 runs to 14 residues.

The J gene is TRBJ1-1, the V gene TRBV9; D is uncertain. The CDR3 runs to 14 residues. The germline gives CDR1 SGDLS, CDR2 YYNGEE. The germline V and J ends were trimmed by 5 bases and 1 base, with 12 bases remaining between them. The CDR3 coding sequence is TGTGCCAGCAGGCCCGGGGATGGGAACACTGAAGCTTTCTTT. Its translation is CASRPGDGNTEAFF.

The chain employs TRBV14 and TRBJ1-1; D unclear. With 2 bases removed from V and 7 bases from J, the gap between germline ends came to 8 bases. CDR3 length: 12 amino acids. Germline V gives CDR1 SGHDN, CDR2 FVKESK. The CDR3 spells CASSQKRGEAFF. CDR3 sequence (DNA): TGTGCCAGCAGCCAAAAGAGAGGTGAAGCTTTCTTT.

This clone has only one observation. This chain uses TRBV5-5 with TRBJ2-2, with 8 nucleotides matching TRBD2. CDR3 length equals 18 residues. Losses at the gene ends were 0 bases for V and 3 bases for J; bases not matched to a gene: 10. Per germline, CDR1 SGHKS and CDR2 YYEKEE (reference sequence). CDR3 DNA sequence: TGTGCCAGCAGCTTGGAGGGCCAGCGGGGGCGGTACACCGGGGAGCTGTTTTTT. Translating gives CASSLEGQRGRYTGELFF.

V and J are TRBV6-1 and TRBJ1-5; no clear D gene. V was trimmed by 3 bases and J by 4 bases, leaving 13 bases between them. The V gene's germline CDR1 is MNHNS and CDR2 SASEGT. This CDR3 comprises 15 residues. The CDR3 bases are TGTGCCAGCAGTGAGACGTCGGGGAGAAATCAGCCCCAGCATTTT. Residues: CASSETSGRNQPQHF.

The genes are TRBV19 and TRBJ2-3; 15 bases map to TRBD2. Per germline, CDR1 LNHDA and CDR2 SQIVND (reference sequence). Trimming at V came to 3 bases and at J to 8 bases, leaving 15 bases not matched to a gene. CDR3 size: 19 residues. CDR3 loop: CASSIGPPGLAGGKGTQYF. CDR3 bases: TGTGCCAGTAGTATTGGCCCCCCGGGACTAGCGGGGGGAAAGGGTACGCAGTATTTT.

The rearrangement links TRBV5-5 to TRBJ2-7, with D uncertain. V was cut by 4 bases and J by 6 bases, with 17 bases left in between. This CDR3 is built from 14 residues. Germline CDR1 is SGHKS and CDR2 is YYEKEE (reference sequence). The CDR3 DNA reads as TGTGCCAGCAGCCCGTGGGCGTCCACTGGCGAGCAGTACTTC. This encodes CASSPWASTGEQYF.

The chain carries TRBV19 and TRBJ2-3; D is uncertain. CDR3 size: 15 residues. Trimming removed 4 bases at V and 2 bases at J, with 13 bases between. CDR1 is LNHDA, CDR2 SQIVND, per germline (reference sequence). CDR3 protein: CASSKSAENTDTQYF. The DNA for the CDR3 is TGTGCCAGTAGTAAGAGCGCCGAGAACACAGATACGCAGTATTTT.

This rearrangement joins TRBV6-5 to TRBJ1-1; 7 nucleotides agree with TRBD1. CDR1 and CDR2 from the germline V gene are MNHEY and SVGAGI. The CDR3 spans 12 residues. Losses at the gene ends were 5 bases for V and 5 bases for J; bases not matched to a gene: 2. This CDR3 is CASSPGGTEAFF. As DNA, the CDR3 is TGTGCCAGCAGTCCAGGGGGGACTGAAGCTTTCTTT.

This sequence joins TRBV9 and TRBJ2-5, with 10 bases fitting TRBD2. Trimming removed 3 bases from V and 5 bases from J; junction bases left unmatched: 13. CDR1 is SGDLS and CDR2 is YYNGEE in the germline V gene. The CDR3 is made up of 17 amino acids. The CDR3 nucleotides read TGTGCCAGCAGCGCGCGACCCTTAGCGGGGGGCGGGGAGACCCAGTACTTC. As protein: CASSARPLAGGGETQYF.

The chain has TRBV4-3 and TRBJ2-4; possible D gene TRBD2, 6 bases. CDR3 length: 17 residues. V was trimmed by 1 base and J by 0 bases, leaving 13 bases between them. Germline V gives CDR1 LGHNA, CDR2 YSLEER. The CDR3 sequence is CASSQGFGGIAKNIQYF. As DNA, the CDR3 is TGCGCCAGCAGCCAAGGGTTCGGGGGTATAGCCAAAAACATTCAGTACTTC.

Only one count was recorded for this clone. V is TRBV6-1 and J is TRBJ1-2, with a tentative D call TRBD1 (5 bases). Trimming removed 4 bases at V and 7 bases at J, with 22 bases between. The CDR3 extends over 16 amino acids. Germline V gives CDR1 MNHNS, CDR2 SASEGT. CDR3 bases: TGTGCCAGCAGTGCACGGGCTCGTGTATTGGGACGTGGCTACACCTTC. Translated: CASSARARVLGRGYTF.

This chain links TRBV5-1 with TRBJ2-7; D tentatively fits TRBD1 or TRBD2 (5 bases each). The CDR3 covers 14 residues. The V gene lost 3 bases and the J gene lost 2 bases, with 12 bases spanning the gap. Germline V gives CDR1 SGHRS, CDR2 YFSETQ. CDR3 in DNA: TGCGCCAGCAGCTCCGGGACGGGCGCCTACGAGCAGTACTTC. This gives the protein CASSSGTGAYEQYF.

The V call is TRBV6-5, the J call TRBJ2-1; 9 bases align to TRBD2. The CDR3 runs to 16 residues. Germline loops: CDR1 MNHEY, CDR2 SVGAGI. The junction had 9 bases not matched to a gene; V was cut back by 2 bases and J by 7 bases. CDR3 protein: CASSYGRAGGINEQFF. In nucleotides, the CDR3 is TGTGCCAGCAGTTACGGGCGGGCGGGGGGGATTAATGAGCAGTTCTTC.

DNA of the CDR3: TGCGCCAGCAGCCCACAGACAGGGGGCGATTATGGCTACACCTTC. Protein sequence: CASSPQTGGDYGYTF. The chain carries TRBV4-3 and TRBJ1-2, with TRBD1 matching over 10 bases. CDR1 LGHNA and CDR2 YSLEER come from the germline V gene. V shed 4 bases, J shed 5 bases, and the junction held 7 bases outside the gene matches. The CDR3 has 15 amino acids.

This clone came up a few times. The gene calls are TRBV9 and TRBJ2-7, with unresolved D. Germline V gives CDR1 SGDLS, CDR2 YYNGEE. This CDR3 has 14 residues. Trimming pared 0 bases from V and 4 bases from J, leaving 11 bases between. The CDR3 DNA reads as TGTGCCAGCAGCGTAGCTTCAGACGGGTACGAGCAGTACTTC. This sequence encodes CASSVASDGYEQYF. Supplemented by reference TRBV9 and TRBJ2-7, the full variable domain reads DSGVTQTPKHLITATGQRVTLRCSPRSGDLSVYWYQQSLDQGLQFLIQYYNGEERAKGNILERFSAQQFPDLHSELNLSSLELGDSALYFCASSVASDGYEQYFGPGTRLTVT.

The V call is TRBV6-1, the J call TRBJ2-1; 12 nucleotides align to TRBD2. V lost 1 base, J lost 7 bases, and 2 bases stayed unmatched. The CDR3 covers 15 residues. From germline, CDR1 is MNHNS and CDR2 SASEGT. The CDR3 DNA sequence: TGTGCCAGCAGTGAAGACCTAGCGGGGGGGAATGAGCAGTTCTTC. Translation: CASSEDLAGGNEQFF.

This clone has only a few counts. The chain combines TRBV29-1 with TRBJ1-1; tentatively, D is TRBD1 (5 bases). This CDR3 has 11 amino acids. The ends were cut back, 2 bases at V and 11 bases at J, with 12 bases in the middle. CDR1 is SQVTM and CDR2 is ANQGSEA in the germline V gene. The CDR3 DNA reads as TGCAGCGTTGAAACCGGGGCAAGGGCTTTCTTT. It encodes CSVETGARAFF.